The 30 T cell receptor delta chains in this list originate from one sample, sequenced in a study of γδ T cells in repeated Plasmodium falciparum infection. TCRdb re-analyzed the multiplex PCR reads via CATT. The sample holds tens of thousands of delta-chain clones, about 2% seen once. Vgamma9/Vdelta2+ and Vdelta2-negative gammadelta T cells were flow-sorted from PBMC for bulk sequencing. The sample consisted of gamma-delta T cells from blood. The receptors stem from a pool of human donors (malaria-infected and uninfected, not separated).

This clone appeared a few times. TCRdb assigns this DNA the protein of a much larger clone, which departs from its translation at residue 16; this likely reflects a read error, and the protein shown comes from translating the DNA. The V and J genes are TRDV1 and TRDJ1; the match to TRDD3 covers 12 bases. The CDR3 is 22 amino acids. The germline gives CDR1 TSWWSYY, CDR2 QGS. Trimming removed 5 bases from V and 0 bases from J; junction bases left unmatched: 22. The CDR3 spells CALGKGAYWGILSFSHTDKLIF. The CDR3 DNA follows: TGTGCTCTTGGGAAAGGCGCGTACTGGGGGATACTTTCTTTTTCGCACACCGATAAACTCATCTTT.

This clone came up many times. The CDR3 DNA reads TGTGCCTGTGACACCGGCTGGGGGATACGCGGCACCGATAAACTCATCTTT. The encoded protein is CACDTGWGIRGTDKLIF. This chain joins TRDV2 and TRDJ1, with 12 nucleotides matching TRDD3. Germline assignment: CDR1 GEAIGNYY and CDR2 EKD. The CDR3 is 17 residues long. Losses at the gene ends were 0 bases for V and 1 base for J; bases not matched to a gene: 5.

In this sample, this clone turned up many times. This chain connects TRDV2 to TRDJ1, with 10 bases lining up with TRDD3. The germline CDR1 and CDR2 sequences are GEAIGNYY and EKD. The CDR3 loop spans 18 amino acids. J gave up 0 bases and V 0 bases, and 9 bases lay outside the gene matches. Here the CDR3 DNA reads TGTGCCTGTGACACCGTAGGGGGATACGCTTTGTACACCGATAAACTCATCTTT. Translating gives CACDTVGGYALYTDKLIF.

This clone was found many times. TCRdb pairs this DNA with a much larger clone's protein that differs at residue 3, likely a read error; the protein shown was translated from the DNA. This chain connects TRDV1 to TRDJ4; TRDD3 is a possible D gene (6 bases). CDR3 length: 13 amino acids. Germline V gives CDR1 TSWWSYY, CDR2 QGS. With 10 bases removed from V and 0 bases from J, the gap between germline ends came to 15 bases. The CDR3 bases are TGTGCTCCTGAGTCGCGATACGCCAGACCCCTGATCTTT. Protein: CAPESRYARPLIF.

This clone was recorded a few times. The protein given by TCRdb reflects a much larger clone and differs at residue 17 from this DNA's translation, likely from a read error; the protein shown is the DNA's translation. The V gene is TRDV1, the J gene TRDJ1, with 9 bases aligning to TRDD2. TCRdb supplies no J gene; here it was assigned by aligning the nucleotide sequence to germline. Germline values: CDR1 TSWWSYY, CDR2 QGS. Losses at the gene ends were 3 bases for V and 0 bases for J; bases not matched to a gene: 32. The CDR3 spans 25 residues. The CDR3 DNA reads TGTGCTCTTGGGGAGCCGGCCTTCCTACGTCCGGCGGGATTCCGGACCCCTCCTTACACCGATAAACTCATCTTT. Its protein is CALGEPAFLRPAGFRTPPYTDKLIF.

As concerns this clone: The TCRdb protein, from a much larger clone, departs from this DNA's translation at residue 10, likely by read error; the protein shown derives from the DNA. The genes are TRDV2 and TRDJ1, with D perhaps TRDD3 (5 bases). Matching the DNA to germline supplied the J gene, which TCRdb does not give. The germline V gene encodes CDR1 GEAIGNYY and CDR2 EKD. The V end lost 9 bases, the J end lost 0 bases, and 25 bases lay between the germline ends. The CDR3 runs 17 residues. Here the CDR3 reads CAPRDGDLIPYTDKLIF. CDR3 DNA: TGTGCCCCTCGGGATGGGGACCTAATACCGTACACCGATAAACTCATCTTT.

This clone was counted ten times or more. A read error is likely here: a far larger clone is one base away. Other nucleotide sequences from this sample produce the same CDR3. The rearrangement joins TRDV1 to TRDJ2; D is unclear. The J gene, absent from TCRdb, was called here by matching the DNA to germline. Between the trimmed V and J ends, which lost 1 base and 8 bases, there was a span of 29 bases. The CDR3 has 20 amino acids. Per germline, CDR1 TSWWSYY and CDR2 QGS. In DNA form, the CDR3 reads TGTGCTCTTGGGGAACCTCTTTCCCGTCTGGTGGGACTAATAACGGCACAACTCTTCTTT. Its protein product is CALGEPLSRLVGLITAQLFF.

A note on this clone: TCRdb's protein, taken from a much larger clone, differs from this DNA's translation at residue 15, likely owing to a read error; the protein displayed comes from the DNA. This sequence joins TRDV1 and TRDJ1; 8 bases map to TRDD3. In the absence of a J gene in TCRdb, the DNA was matched to germline to assign it here. Germline CDR1 and CDR2: TSWWSYY and QGS. This CDR3 is built from 21 residues. V lost 1 base and J lost 0; bases outside the gene matches: 19. The CDR3: CALGEPNRGTYWGLHTDKLIF. The CDR3 DNA reads TGTGCTCTTGGGGAACCTAATAGGGGGACCTACTGGGGGTTGCACACCGATAAACTCATCTTT.

On this clone itself: A far larger clone is a single base away, which makes a read error likely. Other DNA sequences in this sample translate to the same CDR3. J is TRDJ1 and V is TRDV1; D gene uncertain. Here the J gene was assigned by germline matching of the DNA, as TCRdb has none. Germline V gives CDR1 TSWWSYY, CDR2 QGS. This CDR3 is built from 19 residues. For the CDR3, the DNA is TGTGCTCTTGGGGTGCCGGCGGGTGGACTGTGGACTTACACTGATAAACTCATCTTT. It specifies CALGVPAGGLWTYTDKLIF.

Concerning this clone: This sequence is one base from a far larger clone and is likely a read error. This specimen includes other DNA sequences encoding the same CDR3. TRDV3 is the V gene, and the J gene was not called; TRDD3 is taken as the D call from the table, unchecked against the DNA. Germline V gene sequence: CDR1 TVYSNPD, CDR2 GDNSRS (reference sequence). This CDR3 has 20 amino acids. This CDR3 reads CAFISSATVWGARNTDKLIF. The DNA for the CDR3 is TGTGCCTTTATATCTTCCGCTACAGTCTGGGGGGCCAGGAACACCGATAAACTTATCTTT.

This clone was seen more than once but under ten times. TCRdb's protein for this DNA is that of a much larger clone and differs from the translation at residue 5, likely a read error; the protein shown is the DNA translation. The chain carries TRDV1 and TRDJ1; D unresolved. The CDR3 runs to 15 residues. The germline V gene has CDR1 TSWWSYY and CDR2 QGS. The ends were cut back, 4 bases at V and 0 bases at J, with 12 bases in the middle. CDR3 loop: CALGGILGYTDKLIF. The CDR3 nucleotides are TGTGCTCTTGGGGGAATCTTAGGGTACACCGATAAACTCATCTTT.

This clone was seen more than once but under ten times. The TCRdb protein comes from a much larger clone and disagrees with this DNA's translation at residue 3, likely due to a read error; the protein given here is derived from the DNA. The genes are TRDV2 and TRDJ1, with TRDD3 matching over 7 bases. Here the J gene was assigned by germline matching of the DNA, as TCRdb has none. CDR3 length: 14 amino acids. CDR1 is GEAIGNYY and CDR2 is EKD in the germline V gene. CDR3 sequence reads: CASDSLGTTDKLIF. The CDR3 region has the DNA TGTGCCAGTGACTCACTGGGGACTACCGATAAACTCATCTTT.

Of note for this clone: TCRdb lists the protein of a much larger clone for this DNA, which differs at residue 11, so this is likely a read error; the protein given here is translated from the DNA itself. The chain's CDR3 is CACQDLLGEKLTDKLIF. For the CDR3, the DNA is TGTGCCTGTCAGGACTTACTGGGGGAGAAGTTGACCGATAAACTCATCTTT. The chain couples TRDV2 to TRDJ1; 9 bases align to TRDD3. The J gene is absent in TCRdb and was assigned here via DNA matching to germline. CDR1 GEAIGNYY and CDR2 EKD come from the germline V gene. The CDR3 length is 17 residues. V dropped 6 bases and J dropped 2; count of bases not matched to a gene: 15.

This clone was observed many times. This likely came from a read error, as a far larger clone is one base away. This same CDR3 is encoded by further DNA sequences in the sample. The chain uses TRDV3 and TRDJ1; D is unclear. Per the germline V gene, CDR1 is TVYSNPD and CDR2 is GDNSRS (reference sequence). The CDR3 length is 18 residues. Trimming took 4 bases from V and 5 from J, leaving 32 bases between them. The CDR3 DNA reads as TGTGCCTCCCGGAAAAATCGCCTCAGCCTTAGTCGCGGGGATAAACTCATCTTT. Encoded protein: CASRKNRLSLSRGDKLIF.

As regards this clone: The protein in TCRdb stems from a much larger clone and differs at residue 4 from this DNA's translation, likely a read error; here the protein is translated from the DNA. This rearrangement joins TRDV3 to TRDJ1; 7 bases align to TRDD3. As TCRdb names no J gene, one was assigned here on the basis of a DNA match to germline. Germline values: CDR1 TVYSNPD, CDR2 GDNSRS (reference sequence). The CDR3 sequence is 20 residues long. With V trimmed by 1 base and J by 0 bases, 23 bases remained unmatched. CDR3 DNA: TGTGCCTTTATGTCTTCCGCTACAGTCTGGGGGGCCAGGAACACCGATAAACTCATCTTT. It specifies CAFMSSATVWGARNTDKLIF.

This clone was observed at least ten times. TCRdb pairs this DNA with a much larger clone's protein that differs at residue 14, likely a read error; the protein shown was translated from the DNA. The chain uses TRDV3 and TRDJ1, with TRDD3 matching over 8 bases. CDR1 TVYSNPD and CDR2 GDNSRS come from the germline V gene (reference sequence). The junction had 22 bases not matched to a gene; V was cut back by 1 base and J by 3 bases. The CDR3 has 19 residues. The CDR3 is CAFTCPSTGYDLDADKLIF. CDR3 coding DNA: TGTGCCTTTACGTGTCCGAGTACGGGATACGACCTCGACGCCGATAAACTCATCTTT.

This clone was seen more than once but under ten times. TCRdb's protein for this DNA is that of a much larger clone and differs from the translation at residue 15, likely a read error; the protein shown is the DNA translation. CDR3 sequence reads: CACSVPSYAIIWGIRPNTDKLIF. CDR3 sequence (DNA): TGTGCCTGCTCTGTCCCTTCCTACGCCATTATCTGGGGGATACGTCCGAACACCGATAAACTCATCTTT. The chain uses TRDV3 and TRDJ1; 12 bases fit TRDD3. The J gene, missing from TCRdb, was assigned here through DNA to germline matching. This CDR3 is 23 amino acids long. J lost 0 bases, V lost 4 bases, and 30 bases had no gene match. Germline V lookup: CDR1 TVYSNPD, CDR2 GDNSRS (reference sequence).

This clone was seen repeatedly, ten times or more. A far larger clone is a single base away, which makes a read error likely. This same CDR3 is encoded by further DNA sequences in the sample. The rearrangement uses TRDV3 and TRDJ1, with D perhaps TRDD2 or TRDD3 (7 bases each). CDR3 length: 18 amino acids. The germline CDR1 and CDR2 sequences are TVYSNPD and GDNSRS (reference sequence). DNA of the CDR3: TGCGCCTTTAAGTTTCCTACTAGGCTGGGGGCTCCCACCGATAAACTCATCTTT. This sequence encodes CAFKFPTRLGAPTDKLIF.

Concerning this clone itself: It is likely a read error: a sequence one base away is far more abundant. The identical CDR3 is also encoded by other nucleotide sequences in the sample. The chain has TRDV1 and TRDJ1, with 7 bases aligning to TRDD3. Here the J gene was assigned by germline matching of the DNA, as TCRdb has none. V lost 2 bases to trimming and J lost 3 bases; unmatched junction nucleotides: 21. The CDR3 consists of 20 residues. The germline CDR1 and CDR2 sequences are TSWWSYY and QGS. The CDR3 loop reads CALGEILWGLGGDIADKLIF. The DNA of the CDR3 is TGTGCTCTTGGGGAAATTTTGTGGGGTCTAGGAGGGGATATTGCCGATAAACTCATCTTT.

This clone was seen repeatedly, ten times or more. A far larger clone is one nucleotide away, so this likely arose from a read error. Other DNA sequences from this sample encode an identical CDR3 as well. The rearrangement links TRDV2 to TRDJ1; D perhaps matches TRDD3 (5 bases). V gave up 3 bases and J gave up 0 bases, with 22 bases separating them. The CDR3 loop spans 18 amino acids. The germline CDR1 and CDR2 sequences are GEAIGNYY and EKD. CDR3 protein: CACDLVGTGGPYTDKLIF. The CDR3 DNA is TGTGCCTGTGACCTCGTGGGGACTGGAGGACCCTACACCGATAAACTCATCTTT.

As regards this clone: The protein recorded in TCRdb matches a much larger clone and deviates from this DNA's translation at residue 10, suggesting a read error; the protein here is obtained by translating the DNA. For the CDR3, the DNA is TGTGCTCTTGGGGAACTGATAACCGCCTCCGATAAACTCATCTTT. Translated, it gives CALGELITASDKLIF. This chain connects TRDV1 to TRDJ1; no clear D. Matching the DNA to germline supplied the J gene, which TCRdb does not give. V shed 0 bases and J shed 3 bases, with 11 bases lying between them. The CDR3 runs 15 residues. CDR1 is TSWWSYY and CDR2 is QGS in the germline V gene.

Of note for this clone: Since a far larger clone is one base different, this is likely a read error. The sample has other DNA sequences that encode this CDR3 too. V gene TRDV1 combines with J gene TRDJ1; D might be TRDD3 (7 bases). TCRdb does not report a J gene; here it was assigned by matching the DNA to germline references. V was clipped by 5 bases and J by 5 bases, with 42 bases between them. The CDR3 covers 23 residues. Germline V CDR1 and CDR2: TSWWSYY, QGS. CDR3 sequence: CALGLSSPPPTLWGTTLTDKLIF. CDR3 DNA sequence: TGTGCTCTTGGGCTATCGAGCCCCCCTCCTACTCTTTGGGGGACGACCCTCACTGATAAACTCATCTTT.

This clone was observed at least ten times. A read error is likely here: a far larger clone is one base away. This sample also contains other DNA sequences that code for the same CDR3. This chain joins TRAV38-2/DV8 and TRDJ1, with 13 bases identical to TRDD3. This CDR3 is built from 19 residues. CDR1 and CDR2 from the germline V gene are TSESDYY and QEAYKQQN. This CDR3 is CAYRMLLGDTGFWTDKLIF. The DNA for the CDR3 is TGTGCTTATAGGATGCTACTGGGGGATACGGGTTTTTGGACCGATAAACTCATCTTC.

With respect to this clone: The amino acid sequence in TCRdb belongs to a much larger clone and departs from this DNA's translation at residue 10, likely a sequencing read error; the sequence shown is translated from the DNA. The chain is built from TRDV3 and TRDJ1, with D hard to call. V lost 1 base and J 1 base, leaving 19 bases between the germline ends. Per germline, CDR1 TVYSNPD and CDR2 GDNSRS (reference sequence). The CDR3 has 16 residues. DNA for the CDR3: TGTGCCTTTAACCCGCCCTGCAACCCAGGCACCGATAAACTCATCTTT. It codes for CAFNPPCNPGTDKLIF.

This clone occurred a few times. A far larger clone is off by one base, so a read error is likely. The same CDR3 arises from other DNA sequences in this sample as well. The V gene is TRAV38-2/DV8, but the J gene lacks a call; the DNA was not used to check the table's D call, TRDD3. The CDR3 is 20 amino acids. Looked up from germline, CDR1 is TSESDYY and CDR2 is QEAYKQQN. CDR3: CAYGGSLPMAMNWGIRRLIF. In DNA, the CDR3 is TGTGCTTACGGAGGGAGTCTTCCTATGGCCATGAACTGGGGGATACGAAGGCTCATCTTT.

This clone was recorded a few times. It is likely a read error: a sequence one base away is far more abundant. Other DNA sequences in the sample encode the same CDR3. The chain couples TRDV1 to TRDJ1; D is perhaps TRDD3 (6 bases). The J gene, missing from TCRdb, was assigned here through DNA to germline matching. CDR1 and CDR2 from the germline V gene are TSWWSYY and QGS. This CDR3 spans 20 amino acids. CDR3 DNA: TGCGCTCTTGGGGAACTTATATGGACAGACGGGGACTGGGACACCGATAAACTCATCTTT. Translated, it gives CALGELIWTDGDWDTDKLIF.

This clone was seen many times. The TCRdb protein comes from a much larger clone and disagrees with this DNA's translation at residue 3, likely due to a read error; the protein given here is derived from the DNA. This chain joins TRDV2 and TRDJ1; a possible D gene is TRDD3 (5 bases). TCRdb carries no J gene annotation; the J gene was assigned here by matching the DNA with germline. The CDR3 spans 20 residues. The germline gives CDR1 GEAIGNYY, CDR2 EKD. CDR3 region: CARDTVAPIRDTRRGDKLIF. CDR3 nucleotide sequence: TGTGCCCGTGACACAGTCGCTCCAATCCGCGATACAAGGCGCGGCGATAAACTCATCTTT.

For the J gene the call is TRDJ1; the V gene lacks a call. The CDR3 is 18 residues long. CDR3 residues: CATVAPIRDTRRGDKLIF. The CDR3 nucleotides read TGTGCCACAGTCGCTCCAATCCGCGATACAAGGCGCGGCGATAAACTCATCTTT.

This clone was observed at least ten times. A far larger clone is a single base away, which makes a read error likely. Other DNA variants within this sample encode the same CDR3. This chain joins TRDV2 and TRDJ1; 13 nucleotides match TRDD3. Matching the DNA to germline supplied the J gene, which TCRdb does not give. Germline values: CDR1 GEAIGNYY, CDR2 EKD. The CDR3 has 23 residues. CDR3 residues: CACDTVKGQILGDTDRYTDKLIF. The CDR3 DNA follows: TGTGCCTGCGACACCGTAAAAGGTCAGATACTGGGGGATACGGACAGGTACACCGATAAACTCATCTTT.

This clone was counted a few times. A far larger clone is one nucleotide away, so this likely arose from a read error. The same CDR3 can be traced to other DNA sequences in this sample. The chain combines TRDV2 with TRDJ1; 9 bases map to TRDD3. TCRdb gives no J gene; it was assigned here by matching the DNA to germline. CDR1 and CDR2 from the germline V gene are GEAIGNYY and EKD. The junction had 18 bases not matched to a gene; V was cut back by 3 bases and J by 5 bases. The length of the CDR3 is 18 residues. DNA of the CDR3: TGTGCCTGTGACCCCTTAGGGGGGATACATGAGGTCGCTGATAAACTCATCTTT. This gives the protein CACDPLGGIHEVADKLIF.